A selection of T cell receptor beta chains follows, all from one sample in a study of T cells in localized non-small cell lung cancer. Here immunoSEQ multiplex PCR was the method, and the copy in TCRdb shows in-frame clones only, minus some. The sample has 1,500 or so clones, more than 25% seen once. Source: lung tumor tissue, taken before any cancer treatment. The receptors originated from a male donor aged 60 or over with stage II squamous cell lung carcinoma. CDR3s leave out the opening cysteine and the closing phenylalanine or tryptophan.

TRBV18,ASSPTRQGRGEAF
TRBV6-8,ASSAEPSAGNTIY
TRBV19,ASSVRTDRNTIY
TRBV11-3,ASSYPGLAGGGNEQF
TRBV28,ASSPSRQAANTEAF
TRBV23-1,ASSQGPGTEAF
TRBV7-5,ASSPGGSSGANVLT
TRBV11-3,ASSWTSGFYNEQF
TRBV28,ASNQISGRADTQY
TRBV11-3,ASSRGLAGGEQY
TRBV9,ASSVKDLDEAF
TRBV15,ATSPRTSGQETQY
TRBV29-1,SVEGAYVDTQY
TRBV18,ASSSRTRNYGYT
TRBV5-1,ASSQDPGTGFEAF
TRBV30,AWSVQPGEKLF
TRBV2,ASSEGAQVLSQH
TRBV6-8,ASRSGTANTEAF
TRBV30,AWRKAGELF
TRBV18,ASSPPGTPEGQF
TRBV6-8,ASSYSTASATGELF
TRBV29-1,SVGRMNTEAF
TRBV29-1,SVEVSGAANEKLF
TRBV11-3,ASSPSWGRTNEQF
TRBV7-2,ASSQPPNEKLF
TRBV9,ASSVSRDNEQF
TRBV6-8,ASRLQGAWGELF
TRBV9,ASSISSGGSSYNEQF
TRBV11-3,ASRPGAGPSTFGCF
TRBV11-3,ASSSGARGEKLF
TRBV6-4,ASGSGNTIY
TRBV11-3,ASSLSGVGETQY
TRBV2,ASSADLGTGDTEAF
TRBV10-2,ASSEGGTNTGELF
TRBV9,ATGTDNTGELF
TRBV14,ASSQEFRSRFYEQY
TRBV6-8,ASSLQREGSEQY